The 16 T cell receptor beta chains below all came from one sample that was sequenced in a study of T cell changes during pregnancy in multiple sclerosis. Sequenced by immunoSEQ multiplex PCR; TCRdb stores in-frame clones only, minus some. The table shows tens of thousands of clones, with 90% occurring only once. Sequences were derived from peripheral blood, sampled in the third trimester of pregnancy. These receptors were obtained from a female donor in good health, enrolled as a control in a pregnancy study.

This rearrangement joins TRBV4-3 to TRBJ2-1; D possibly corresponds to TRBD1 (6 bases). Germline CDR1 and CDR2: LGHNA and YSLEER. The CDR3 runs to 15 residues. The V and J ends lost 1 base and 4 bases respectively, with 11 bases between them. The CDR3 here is CASSQAAGVYNEQFF. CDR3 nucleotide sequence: TGCGCCAGCAGCCAAGCGGCAGGGGTTTACAATGAGCAGTTCTTC.

The CDR3 region is CASSLWSGSGNTIYF. For the CDR3, the DNA is TGTGCCAGCAGCTTATGGTCAGGATCTGGAAACACCATATATTTT. The rearrangement uses TRBV7-2 and TRBJ1-3; D unresolved. The CDR3 spans 15 residues. Per the germline V gene, CDR1 is SGHTA and CDR2 is FQGNSA. V was shortened by 2 bases and J by 1 base, with 9 bases between the two germline ends.

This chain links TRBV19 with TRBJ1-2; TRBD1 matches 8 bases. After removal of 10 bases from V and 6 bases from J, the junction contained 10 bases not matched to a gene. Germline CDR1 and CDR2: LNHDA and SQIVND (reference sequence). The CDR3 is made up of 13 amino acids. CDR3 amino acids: CATKDRVENGYTF. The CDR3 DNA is TGTGCCACTAAGGACAGGGTGGAAAATGGCTACACCTTC.

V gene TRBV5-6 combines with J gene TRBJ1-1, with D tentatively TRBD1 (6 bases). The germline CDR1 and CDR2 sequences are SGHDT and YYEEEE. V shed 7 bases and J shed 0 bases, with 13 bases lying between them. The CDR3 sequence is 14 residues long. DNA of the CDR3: TGTGCCAGCGGCCGGGACACCTTGAACACTGAAGCTTTCTTT. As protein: CASGRDTLNTEAFF.

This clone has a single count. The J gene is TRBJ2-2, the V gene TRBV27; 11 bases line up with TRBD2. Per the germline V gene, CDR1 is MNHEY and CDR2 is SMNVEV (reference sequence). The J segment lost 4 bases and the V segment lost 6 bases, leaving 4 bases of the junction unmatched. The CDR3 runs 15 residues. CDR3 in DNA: TGTGCCAGCAGCCGACTAGCGGGGAGCACCGGGGAGCTGTTTTTT. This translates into CASSRLAGSTGELFF.

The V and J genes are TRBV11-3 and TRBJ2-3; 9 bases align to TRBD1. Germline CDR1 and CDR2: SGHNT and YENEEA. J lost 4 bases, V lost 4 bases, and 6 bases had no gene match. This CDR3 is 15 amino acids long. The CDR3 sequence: CASSSTGGAADTQYF. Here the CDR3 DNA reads TGTGCCAGCAGCTCCACAGGGGGCGCGGCAGATACGCAGTATTTT. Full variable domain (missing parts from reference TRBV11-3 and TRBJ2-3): EAGVVQSPRYKIIEKKQPVAFWCNPISGHNTLYWYLQNLGQGPELLIRYENEEAVDDSQLPKDRFSAERLKGVDSTLKIQPAELGDSAVYLCASSSTGGAADTQYFGPGTRLTVL.

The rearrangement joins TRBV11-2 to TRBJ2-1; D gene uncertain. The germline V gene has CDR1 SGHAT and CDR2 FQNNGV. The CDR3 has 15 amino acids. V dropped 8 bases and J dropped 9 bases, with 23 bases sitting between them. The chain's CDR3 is CASCQSPSSWVEQFF. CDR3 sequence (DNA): TGTGCCAGCTGTCAAAGCCCTAGTTCGTGGGTTGAGCAGTTCTTC.

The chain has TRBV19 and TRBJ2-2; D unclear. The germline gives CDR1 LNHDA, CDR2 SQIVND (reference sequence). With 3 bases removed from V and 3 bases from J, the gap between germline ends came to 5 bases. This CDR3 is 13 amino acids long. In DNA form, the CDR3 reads TGTGCCAGTAGTATCCTTGACACCGGGGAGCTGTTTTTT. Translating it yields CASSILDTGELFF.

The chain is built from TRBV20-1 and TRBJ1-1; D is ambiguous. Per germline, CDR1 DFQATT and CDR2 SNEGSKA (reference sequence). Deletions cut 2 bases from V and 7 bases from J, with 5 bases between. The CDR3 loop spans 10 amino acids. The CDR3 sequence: CSARSDEAFF. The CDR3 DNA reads TGCAGTGCTAGAAGCGATGAAGCTTTCTTT.

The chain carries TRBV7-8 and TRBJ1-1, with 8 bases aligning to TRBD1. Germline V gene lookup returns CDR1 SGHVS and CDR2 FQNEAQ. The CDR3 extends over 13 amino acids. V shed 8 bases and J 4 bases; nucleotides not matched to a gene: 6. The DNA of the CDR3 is TGTGCCAGCGGACAGGGTATCGGCACTGAAGCTTTCTTT. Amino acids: CASGQGIGTEAFF.

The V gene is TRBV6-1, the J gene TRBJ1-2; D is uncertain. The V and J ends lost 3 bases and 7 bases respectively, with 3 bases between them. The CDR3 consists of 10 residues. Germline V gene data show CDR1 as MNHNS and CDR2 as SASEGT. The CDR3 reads CASSDSGYTF. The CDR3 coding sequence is TGTGCCAGCAGTGATAGTGGCTACACCTTC.

The CDR3: CASQRGGEETQYF. The CDR3 region has the DNA TGTGCCAGCCAGCGGGGGGGGGAAGAGACCCAGTACTTC. This chain joins TRBV11-2 and TRBJ2-5; 10 bases align to TRBD2. This CDR3 comprises 13 residues. The ends lost 8 bases at V and 3 bases at J; junction bases unmatched: 3. CDR1 is SGHAT, CDR2 FQNNGV, per germline.

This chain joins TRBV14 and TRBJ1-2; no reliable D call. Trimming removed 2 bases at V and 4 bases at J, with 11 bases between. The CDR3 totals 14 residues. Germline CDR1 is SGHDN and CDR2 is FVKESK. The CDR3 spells CASSQTRGGYGYTF. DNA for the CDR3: TGTGCCAGCAGCCAAACCCGCGGCGGCTATGGCTACACCTTC.

Here the CDR3 DNA reads TGCGCCAGCAGTGCGGGAGCTAACTATGGCTACACCTTC. The encoded protein is CASSAGANYGYTF. The chain combines TRBV10-1 with TRBJ1-2; the D is unclear. Trimming took off 4 bases at V and 0 bases at J, with 6 bases between the two ends. The CDR3 runs 13 residues. CDR1 and CDR2 from the germline V gene are WNHNN and SYGVQD (reference sequence).

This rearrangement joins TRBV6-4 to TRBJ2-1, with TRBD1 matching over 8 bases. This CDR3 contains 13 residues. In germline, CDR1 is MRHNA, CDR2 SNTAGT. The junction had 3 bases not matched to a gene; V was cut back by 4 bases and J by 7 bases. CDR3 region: CASSGTGSNEQFF. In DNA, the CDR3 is TGTGCCAGCAGTGGGACAGGGTCGAATGAGCAGTTCTTC.

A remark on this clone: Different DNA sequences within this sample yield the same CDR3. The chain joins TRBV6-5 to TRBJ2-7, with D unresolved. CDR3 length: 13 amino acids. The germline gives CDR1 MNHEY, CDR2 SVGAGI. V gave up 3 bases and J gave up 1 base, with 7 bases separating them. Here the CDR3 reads CASSYRGSYEQYF. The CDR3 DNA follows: TGTGCCAGCAGTTATAGAGGATCCTACGAGCAGTACTTC.